The clone carrying this T cell receptor beta chain is a singleton in its sample. This entry belongs to a study of blood T cell repertoires in COVID-19. As for the study in general: Samples came from the United States, Italy and Spain, spanning acute and convalescent COVID-19. The cDNA or gDNA used as material had been derived from T cells, B-cell-depleted T cells, or PBMCs.

In the original workflow: How many nucleated cells were present was estimated from reference gene primer amplification. The assay was immunoSEQ multiplex PCR, and TCRdb's table has in-frame clones only and misses some. V and J calls and clone size follow that table, whereas D and trimming were derived from the DNA. The sample lists roughly 120,000 clones, about 85% occurring once. This CDR3 is built from 15 residues. After removal of 4 bases from V and 5 bases from J, the junction contained 7 bases not matched to a gene. CDR1 and CDR2 (germline): SGHRS, YFSETQ. The receptor comes from an elderly man with acute or convalescent COVID-19. Sequenced: peripheral blood. The chain employs TRBV5-1 and TRBJ1-1, with 11 bases aligning to TRBD1. The CDR3 DNA is TGCGCCAGCAGCGCGGACAGGGGGCGAGGGACTGAAGCTTTCTTT. Translating gives CASSADRGRGTEAFF.